This is a list of T cell receptor beta chains from one sample in a study of identical twins. TCRdb reanalysed the 5' RACE reads using MiXCR and keeps one entry per CDR3 protein. Of some 500,000 distinct CDR3 sequences in the sample, roughly 9.5% were seen once. These data were also reused for a study on yellow fever vaccine responses in identical twins.

Source material: PBMCs. The origin of the receptors is a woman between 18 and 29 years old in good health. CDR3s include the opening cysteine and the closing phenylalanine or tryptophan. D genes are given only for firm matches. Not every row has a clone size; where given, it reads once, few, many or a size class.

len	d_gene	v_gene	abundance	j_gene	CDR3aa	CDR3nt
16	TRBD2	TRBV5-1	few	TRBJ2-1	CASSAGLAVLYNEQFF	TGCGCCAGCAGCGCGGGACTAGCGGTCCTCTACAATGAGCAGTTCTTC
15	-	TRBV7-9	-	TRBJ2-1	CASSLASPGSNEQFF	TGTGCCAGCAGCTTAGCGTCCCCCGGCAGCAATGAGCAGTTCTTC
15	-	TRBV5-1	few	TRBJ2-7	CASSLEWPQGYEQYF	TGCGCCAGCAGCTTGGAGTGGCCACAGGGCTACGAGCAGTACTTC
17	TRBD2	TRBV12-3/TRBV12-4	many	TRBJ2-7	CASSRGALNAGGSEQYF	TGTGCCAGCAGTCGGGGCGCGTTGAACGCGGGAGGGTCTGAGCAGTACTTC
15	-	TRBV12-3/TRBV12-4	few	TRBJ2-1	CASSQIGPTYNEQFF	TGTGCCAGCAGCCAGATCGGCCCTACTTACAATGAGCAGTTCTTC
12	-	TRBV3-1	many	TRBJ2-7	CASSQREGEQYF	TGTGCCAGCAGCCAAAGAGAGGGCGAGCAGTACTTC
16	-	TRBV3-1	-	TRBJ2-3	CASSPQGSHDTDTQYF	TGTGCCAGCAGCCCGCAGGGGTCCCACGACACAGATACGCAGTATTTT
16	-	TRBV20-1	-	TRBJ1-5	CSARFQPGPLNQPQHF	TGCAGTGCTAGGTTTCAACCGGGACCGCTAAATCAGCCCCAGCATTTT
17	TRBD1	TRBV4-1	-	TRBJ2-3	CASSQENVDRGLNTQYF	TGCGCCAGCAGCCAAGAGAATGTAGACAGGGGGCTGAATACGCAGTATTTT
15	-	TRBV12-3/TRBV12-4	many	TRBJ2-2	CASRLADANTGELFF	TGTGCCAGCAGATTAGCGGACGCGAACACCGGGGAGCTGTTTTTT
15	-	TRBV6-2/TRBV6-3	-	TRBJ2-1	CASSYSVHSHNEQFF	TGTGCCAGCAGTTACTCGGTACACTCCCACAATGAGCAGTTCTTC
8	-	TRBV5-1	-	TRBJ1-5	CAGQPQHF	TGCGCCGGACAGCCCCAGCATTTT
13	-	TRBV2	-	TRBJ2-2	CASSEARPGELFF	TGTGCCAGCAGTGAAGCAAGGCCCGGGGAGCTGTTTTTT
12	-	TRBV5-1	many	TRBJ2-1	CASSYGREGQFF	TGCGCCAGCAGCTATGGGAGAGAAGGGCAGTTCTTC
15	TRBD2	TRBV20-1	-	TRBJ2-2	CSAPIAGVNTGELFF	TGCAGTGCTCCGATAGCGGGAGTTAACACCGGGGAGCTGTTTTTT
14	-	TRBV9	-	TRBJ2-1	CASSVASVEREQFF	TGTGCCAGCAGCGTAGCATCAGTAGAAAGGGAGCAGTTCTTC
15	TRBD2	TRBV27	few	TRBJ2-1	CASGPGLAAYNEQFF	TGTGCCAGCGGCCCGGGACTAGCGGCCTACAATGAGCAGTTCTTC
13	-	TRBV6-4	many	TRBJ2-2	CASSFHSTGELFF	TGTGCCAGCAGTTTCCACAGCACCGGGGAGCTGTTTTTT
16	-	TRBV5-5	many	TRBJ2-1	CASSLVLGAAYNEQFF	TGTGCCAGCAGCTTGGTGTTGGGGGCTGCCTACAATGAGCAGTTCTTC
17	-	TRBV7-2	-	TRBJ2-1	CASSQPWTQSSYNEQFF	TGTGCCAGCAGCCAACCCTGGACGCAAAGCTCCTACAATGAGCAGTTCTTC
16	TRBD2	TRBV6-5	-	TRBJ2-5	CASSSSTSGGRVTQYF	TGTGCCAGCAGCTCCTCGACTAGCGGGGGTAGAGTGACCCAGTACTTC
14	-	TRBV5-1	few	TRBJ2-5	CASSLEQGIETQYF	TGCGCCAGCAGCTTGGAACAGGGAATCGAGACCCAGTACTTC
13	TRBD2	TRBV29-1	-	TRBJ2-1	CSVTSGGRDEQFF	TGCAGCGTGACTAGCGGGGGGAGGGATGAGCAGTTCTTC
16	-	TRBV7-9	-	TRBJ2-3	CASSSAWSASTDTQYF	TGTGCCAGCAGCTCAGCTTGGAGCGCTAGCACAGATACGCAGTATTTT
11	-	TRBV27	many	TRBJ1-1	CATEQGREAFF	TGTGCCACCGAACAGGGCCGGGAAGCTTTCTTT
15	TRBD1	TRBV7-3	-	TRBJ2-3	CASSSTGERLDTQYF	TGTGCCAGCAGCTCGACAGGGGAAAGACTTGATACGCAGTATTTT
17	TRBD2	TRBV6-5	-	TRBJ2-1	CASSYLPSGSVSNEQFF	TGTGCCAGCAGTTACTTGCCTAGCGGGAGCGTTTCAAATGAGCAGTTCTTC
15	-	TRBV7-9	-	TRBJ2-5	CASSLALGQQETQYF	TGTGCCAGCAGCTTAGCGCTGGGCCAGCAAGAGACCCAGTACTTC
14	TRBD1	TRBV3-1	-	TRBJ1-4	CASSQRGGDEKLFF	TGTGCCAGCAGCCAAAGAGGGGGCGATGAAAAACTGTTTTTT
14	TRBD2	TRBV6-1	-	TRBJ2-7	CASRSGTSSYEQYF	TGTGCCAGCAGGTCCGGGACTAGCAGCTACGAGCAGTACTTC
16	-	TRBV7-9	few	TRBJ2-1	CASSVNTGTPDGEQFF	TGTGCCAGCAGCGTAAATACCGGGACGCCGGACGGTGAGCAGTTCTTC
19	-	TRBV21-1	-	TRBJ1-5	CASSARTGAPVGGNQPQHF	TGTGCCAGCAGCGCACGGACAGGGGCGCCCGTCGGGGGGAATCAGCCCCAGCATTTT
13	-	TRBV10-3	many	TRBJ2-1	CAIRDGLNNEQFF	TGTGCCATCAGGGACGGCCTAAACAATGAGCAGTTCTTC
15	-	TRBV5-5	few	TRBJ2-5	CASSLATTRAETQYF	TGTGCCAGCAGCTTGGCCACGACTAGAGCTGAGACCCAGTACTTC
14	TRBD2	TRBV28	-	TRBJ2-5	CASRSSGTQETQYF	TGTGCCAGCAGGAGTAGCGGGACACAAGAGACCCAGTACTTC
14	-	TRBV12-3/TRBV12-4	few	TRBJ2-1	CASSFLRESVEQFF	TGTGCCAGCAGTTTTCTCAGGGAATCAGTTGAGCAGTTCTTC
21	TRBD2	TRBV6-2/TRBV6-3	few	TRBJ2-1	CASSYSTPGLAGPRQNNEQFF	TGTGCCAGCAGTTACTCGACCCCGGGACTAGCGGGCCCGAGACAAAACAATGAGCAGTTCTTC
15	TRBD2	TRBV7-9	many	TRBJ2-7	CASSLGASGRSEQYF	TGTGCCAGCAGCTTAGGAGCTAGCGGGAGGAGCGAGCAGTACTTC
16	TRBD2	TRBV24-1	many	TRBJ2-3	CATSEGLAGVVDTQYF	TGTGCCACCAGTGAGGGCCTAGCGGGAGTCGTAGATACGCAGTATTTT
15	-	TRBV25-1	few	TRBJ2-3	CASSDSGDSTDTQYF	TGTGCCAGCAGTGATTCCGGAGATAGCACAGATACGCAGTATTTT